This passage covers 16 T cell receptor beta chains from one sample sequenced in a study of T-cell reconstitution after alpha-beta-depleted transplantation in children. Preparation of the TCRbeta library involved a method that used unique molecular identifiers. TCRdb independently ran MiXCR on the PCR reads; one entry per CDR3 protein. This table holds a few hundred thousand distinct CDR3 sequences, about a tenth found once. The sample was PBMCs, taken before TCRalphabeta/CD19-depleted stem cell transplant. These receptors were obtained from a child under three years old with acute myeloid leukemia, due to receive a stem cell transplant.

This clonotype was detected ten times or more. The V and J genes are TRBV5-1 and TRBJ2-3; D is ambiguous. Germline V lookup: CDR1 SGHRS, CDR2 YFSETQ. Between the trimmed V and J ends, which lost 0 bases and 2 bases, there was a span of 13 bases. There are 16 residues in the CDR3. The CDR3 is CASSLGGVGNTDTQYF. The CDR3 DNA reads as TGCGCCAGCAGCTTGGGAGGAGTCGGTAACACAGATACGCAGTATTTT. The complete variable domain, with remaining parts taken from reference TRBV5-1 and TRBJ2-3, reads KAGVTQTPRYLIKTRGQQVTLSCSPISGHRSVSWYQQTPGQGLQFLFEYFSETQRNKGNFPGRFSGRQFSNSRSEMNVSTLELGDSALYLCASSLGGVGNTDTQYFGPGTRLTVL.

The gene calls are TRBV7-2 and TRBJ1-2; TRBD1 might be the D (6 bases). The ends were cut back, 0 bases at V and 6 bases at J, with 8 bases in the middle. Germline V gives CDR1 SGHTA, CDR2 FQGNSA. The CDR3 extends over 13 amino acids. CDR3 DNA sequence: TGTGCCAGCAGCTTAGCCCCAGGGGATGGCTACACCTTC. Its translation is CASSLAPGDGYTF.

This clonotype was observed many times. This sequence joins TRBV20-1 and TRBJ1-5; no clear D gene. V was pared by 6 bases and J by 3 bases, with 9 bases between. Germline loops: CDR1 DFQATT, CDR2 SNEGSKA (reference sequence). This CDR3 contains 12 residues. The CDR3 nucleotides read TGCAGTGCCGGGCCCTACAATCAGCCCCAGCATTTT. Amino acids: CSAGPYNQPQHF.

This clonotype appeared a few times. This rearrangement joins TRBV3-1 to TRBJ2-3; 7 bases align to TRBD1. This CDR3 has 15 residues. V gave up 3 bases and J gave up 3 bases; unmatched junction bases: 6. CDR1 is LGHDT and CDR2 is YNNKEL in the germline V gene (reference sequence). This CDR3 reads CASSHRQGQTDTQYF. As DNA, the CDR3 is TGTGCCAGCAGCCACCGACAGGGCCAGACAGATACGCAGTATTTT.

This clonotype was seen repeatedly, ten times or more. The rearrangement uses TRBV20-1 and TRBJ1-6; TRBD1 might be the D (5 bases). Germline CDR1 is DFQATT and CDR2 is SNEGSKA (reference sequence). The CDR3 runs 14 residues. Trimming removed 5 bases at V and 0 bases at J, with 8 bases between. The CDR3 bases are TGCAGTGCTGTTGACAGCTCCTATAATTCACCCCTCCACTTT. Amino acid sequence: CSAVDSSYNSPLHF.

Regarding this clonotype: A read error may be the cause here, since a much bigger clone is one base away. The chain uses TRBV20-1 and TRBJ1-5, with a weak D call TRBD1 (6 bases). The CDR3 sequence is 15 residues long. In germline, CDR1 is DFQATT, CDR2 SNEGSKA (reference sequence). CDR3: CSARGGAKENQLQHF. Here the CDR3 DNA reads TGCAGTGCTAGAGGGGGGGCCAAAGAAAATCAGCTCCAGCATTTT.

In its sample, this clonotype was seen a few times. The chain is built from TRBV24-1 and TRBJ2-7; 11 nucleotides match TRBD1. V trimming: 10 bases; J trimming: 0 bases; junction bases outside the gene matches: 1. The CDR3 consists of 13 residues. Germline CDR1 is KGHDR and CDR2 is SFDVKD. CDR3 in amino acids: CATGTGGSYEQYF. The CDR3 nucleotides are TGTGCCACGGGGACAGGGGGCTCCTACGAGCAGTACTTC.

In its sample, this clonotype was seen many times. The rearrangement uses TRBV6-5 and TRBJ1-5, with a tentative D call TRBD1 (5 bases). With 2 bases removed from V and 6 bases from J, the gap between germline ends came to 11 bases. Germline V gene lookup returns CDR1 MNHEY and CDR2 SVGAGI. The CDR3 runs to 14 residues. CDR3 loop: CASSYGRGAQPQHF. The CDR3, as DNA: TGTGCCAGCAGTTACGGGAGGGGAGCTCAGCCCCAGCATTTT.

As to this clonotype: A much larger clonotype is one base distant, so this may be a read error. The chain employs TRBV20-1 and TRBJ2-7; D remains unclear. From germline, CDR1 is DFQATT and CDR2 SNEGSKA (reference sequence). Trimming took off 4 bases at V and 5 bases at J, with 15 bases between the two ends. The CDR3 loop spans 13 amino acids. This CDR3 reads CSAISSPLDEQYF. The DNA for the CDR3 is TGCAGTGCTATTAGCAGTCCTCTCGACGAGCAGTACTTC.

This clonotype was seen a single time. Mismatch with germline at one junction end may stem from a read error. The V call is TRBV20-1, the J call TRBJ1-2; D unresolved. Per the germline V gene, CDR1 is DFQATT and CDR2 is SNEGSKA (reference sequence). The CDR3 is made up of 15 amino acids. CDR3 DNA: TGCAGTGCGAGAGGAAAGGGTTATTCTAACTATGGCTACACCTTC. Its translation is CSARGKGYSNYGYTF.

This clonotype was found many times. The rearrangement joins TRBV20-1 to TRBJ2-5; no clear D gene. V lost 3 bases and J 0 bases, leaving 5 bases between the germline ends. The CDR3 covers 12 residues. Per the germline V gene, CDR1 is DFQATT and CDR2 is SNEGSKA (reference sequence). The CDR3 bases are TGCAGTGCTAGGTTTAACCAAGAGACCCAGTACTTC. Translating gives CSARFNQETQYF.

This clonotype was picked up many times. The gene calls are TRBV5-1 and TRBJ2-6; TRBD1 matches 7 bases. The CDR3 totals 16 residues. J was trimmed by 2 bases and V by 0 bases; bases with no gene match: 2. Looked up from germline, CDR1 is SGHRS and CDR2 is YFSETQ. DNA of the CDR3: TGCGCCAGCAGCTTGGGAGGGGGCGCTGGGGCCAACGTCCTGACTTTC. It encodes CASSLGGGAGANVLTF.

J is TRBJ1-4 and V is TRBV7-9; possible D gene TRBD1, 6 bases. V lost 4 bases to trimming and J lost 8 bases, with 17 bases between them. From germline, CDR1 is SEHNR and CDR2 FQNEAQ (reference sequence). The CDR3 has 15 residues. The CDR3 reads CASSSVRGSLEKLFF. CDR3 DNA sequence: TGTGCCAGCAGCTCGGTCAGGGGATCGTTAGAAAAACTGTTTTTT.

This clonotype has ten or more counts. This chain connects TRBV6-5 to TRBJ2-1; D remains unclear. CDR3 length equals 12 residues. From germline, CDR1 is MNHEY and CDR2 SVGAGI. Trimming took 8 bases from V and 5 from J, leaving 10 bases between them. As DNA, the CDR3 is TGTGCCAGCGCGACTCCAGACAATGAGCAGTTCTTC. This gives the protein CASATPDNEQFF.

The table lists this clonotype with many counts. The chain joins TRBV28 to TRBJ2-2; 9 positions agree with TRBD2. With 1 base clipped from V and 4 bases from J, the junction kept 4 bases outside the gene matches. The germline CDR1 and CDR2 sequences are MDHEN and SYDVKM. The CDR3 runs 16 residues. As DNA, the CDR3 is TGTGCCAGCAGTTTATTGGGTAGCGGGAGCACCGGGGAGCTGTTTTTT. It translates to CASSLLGSGSTGELFF.

The chain employs TRBV5-2 and TRBJ2-2; the tabulated D call, TRBD2, remains unverified against the DNA. TRBV5-2 is classified as a pseudogene. The length of the CDR3 is 16 residues. CDR3 sequence reads: CAISLGPTVNTGELFF. In DNA, the CDR3 is TGTGCCATCAGCCTCGGGCCGACGGTGAACACCGGGGAGCTGTTTTTT.